The 15 T cell receptor beta chains in this list originate from one sample, sequenced in a study of blood T cell repertoires in COVID-19 (dated by TCRdb to 2020 to 2021). The protocol used for the library was the immunoSEQ multiplex PCR assay. Entries here come from immuneACCESS through TCRdb and include only in-frame sequences with V and J called. Some clones fail to appear in such tables; in the studies checked, an unresolved V gene covers under half of the shortfall, and the cause of the remainder is unknown. The sample table contains 15,000 to 20,000 clones; only one count was recorded for roughly 91% of them. Less than 9.5% of the sample is taken by the ten largest. Sequenced sample: peripheral blood. The receptor source for this set is a human donor in a cohort sampled during active COVID-19.

This sequence joins TRBV5-1 and TRBJ2-7, with TRBD2 as a possible D gene (6 bases). The CDR3 has 16 residues. V was trimmed by 2 bases and J by 5 bases, leaving 20 bases between them. Germline V gene lookup returns CDR1 SGHRS and CDR2 YFSETQ. The CDR3 bases are TGCGCCAGCAGCTTTGGGGTGAGCGGGTGGGGGAACGAGCAGTACTTC. Protein product: CASSFGVSGWGNEQYF.

V gene TRBV12-3 or TRBV12-4 combines with J gene TRBJ2-7; 7 positions agree with TRBD1. This CDR3 region has 12 residues. Trimming at V came to 6 bases and at J to 7 bases, leaving 6 bases not matched to a gene. CDR3 coding DNA: TGTGCCAGCAGCTGGCTACAGGGGGAGCAGTACTTC. It yields the protein CASSWLQGEQYF.

The chain has TRBV7-3 and TRBJ2-7; D unclear. The CDR3 covers 13 residues. Germline CDR1 reads SGHTA; CDR2 reads FQGTGA. Trimming left V 2 bases short and J 5 bases short, with 10 bases between. The CDR3 spells CASSLGPRNEQYF. The DNA for the CDR3 is TGTGCCAGCAGCTTAGGTCCTAGAAACGAGCAGTACTTC.

V and J are TRBV5-1 and TRBJ2-7; 10 bases fit TRBD2. Trimming cost V 4 bases and J 4 bases; bases outside gene matches: 11. Germline V gene sequence: CDR1 SGHRS, CDR2 YFSETQ. This CDR3 has 16 amino acids. CDR3: CASSQYPSGSVYEQYF. As DNA, the CDR3 is TGCGCCAGCAGCCAATACCCTAGCGGGAGTGTATACGAGCAGTACTTC.

This chain joins TRBV7-2 and TRBJ1-6; D remains unclear. CDR1 is SGHTA, CDR2 FQGNSA, per germline. The CDR3 consists of 16 residues. The V end was cut by 4 bases, the J end by 9 bases, with 19 bases between. The CDR3 DNA sequence: TGTGCCAGCAGCTCCCTGAGGGAACTTGGATCTTCACCCCTCCACTTT. Encoded protein: CASSSLRELGSSPLHF.

This chain links TRBV5-4 with TRBJ2-5; 7 bases align to TRBD1. The V gene end was trimmed by 2 bases and the J gene end by 5 bases; junction bases not matched to a gene: 9. Germline CDR1 is SGHNT and CDR2 is YYREEE (reference sequence). The CDR3 spans 15 residues. Here the CDR3 reads CASSLDPTGWETQYF. In nucleotides, the CDR3 is TGTGCCAGCAGCTTAGATCCGACAGGGTGGGAGACCCAGTACTTC.

Points on this clone: One junction end disagrees with the germline gene, perhaps due to a read error. The chain combines TRBV7-7 with TRBJ2-6; D is unresolved. The CDR3 loop spans 15 amino acids. Germline-derived CDR1 and CDR2 are SSHAT and FNYEAQ (reference sequence). This CDR3 is CASSKDRSGANVLTF. CDR3 sequence (DNA): TGTGCTAGCAGCAAAGATAGATCTGGGGCCAACGTCCTGACTTTC.

V gene TRBV11-2 combines with J gene TRBJ1-2, with 10 nucleotides matching TRBD1. CDR1 SGHAT and CDR2 FQNNGV come from the germline V gene. Trimming cost V 8 bases and J 3 bases; bases outside gene matches: 9. The CDR3 loop spans 15 amino acids. The CDR3 DNA reads as TGTGCCAGCCGCCGGACCGGGACAGGGGACTATGGCTACACCTTC. Its translation is CASRRTGTGDYGYTF.

The chain combines TRBV15 with TRBJ1-2; D perhaps matches TRBD1 (6 bases). CDR3 length: 14 residues. V was pared by 5 bases and J by 4 bases, with 14 bases between. From germline, CDR1 is LNHNV and CDR2 YYDKDF (reference sequence). The CDR3 coding sequence is TGTGCCACCAGCGCCGGGGGGCCAGGCTATGGCTACACCTTC. The encoded protein is CATSAGGPGYGYTF.

The V and J genes are TRBV5-5 and TRBJ2-3; 11 nucleotides align to TRBD2. Germline loops: CDR1 SGHKS, CDR2 YYEKEE (reference sequence). This CDR3 comprises 18 residues. V shed 1 base, J shed 5 bases, and the junction held 12 bases outside the gene matches. CDR3 DNA: TGTGCCAGCAGCTTGACCGCCGGGACTAGCGGAGCCCGAGATACGCAGTATTTT. Encoded protein: CASSLTAGTSGARDTQYF.

The V call is TRBV6-5, the J call TRBJ2-7, with 9 bases aligning to TRBD2. Trimming cost V 6 bases and J 2 bases; bases outside gene matches: 5. The germline CDR1 and CDR2 sequences are MNHEY and SVGAGI. The CDR3 runs to 14 residues. The CDR3 DNA is TGTGCCAGCAGGCGGGAGCGGGGGGCCTACGAGCAGTACTTC. Amino acid sequence: CASRRERGAYEQYF.

V and J are TRBV29-1 and TRBJ2-3; 12 nucleotides match TRBD1. This CDR3 has 15 amino acids. Looked up from germline, CDR1 is SQVTM and CDR2 is ANQGSEA. V lost 0 bases, J lost 6 bases, and 4 bases stayed unmatched. CDR3 loop: CSVEEWDRGPDTQYF. DNA of the CDR3: TGCAGCGTTGAAGAATGGGACAGGGGGCCCGATACGCAGTATTTT.

A single count supports this clone. The gene calls are TRBV21-1 and TRBJ2-7; TRBD2 is taken as the D call from the table, unchecked against the DNA. TRBV21-1 is given as a pseudogene. The length of the CDR3 is 13 residues. The CDR3 region is CASSKPGLEEQYF. In DNA, the CDR3 is TGTGCCAGCAGCAAACCGGGACTAGAGGAGCAGTACTTC.

The chain combines TRBV3-1 (or the pseudogene TRBV3-2) with TRBJ1-5; D may be TRBD1 (6 bases). Germline loops: CDR1 LGHDT, CDR2 YNNKEL (reference sequence). The germline V and J ends were trimmed by 1 base and 0 bases, with 13 bases remaining between them. There are 17 residues in the CDR3. The CDR3 nucleotides are TGTGCCAGCAGCCAAGGGGACACGGAAACTAGCAATCAGCCCCAGCATTTT. This codes for CASSQGDTETSNQPQHF.

This chain joins TRBV7-3 and TRBJ2-1; D gene ambiguous. Germline V gene sequence: CDR1 SGHTA, CDR2 FQGTGA. V was clipped by 0 bases and J by 3 bases, with 6 bases between them. This CDR3 is 14 amino acids long. This CDR3 is CASSLTKSYNEQFF. The DNA for the CDR3 is TGTGCCAGCAGCTTAACGAAGAGCTACAATGAGCAGTTCTTC.